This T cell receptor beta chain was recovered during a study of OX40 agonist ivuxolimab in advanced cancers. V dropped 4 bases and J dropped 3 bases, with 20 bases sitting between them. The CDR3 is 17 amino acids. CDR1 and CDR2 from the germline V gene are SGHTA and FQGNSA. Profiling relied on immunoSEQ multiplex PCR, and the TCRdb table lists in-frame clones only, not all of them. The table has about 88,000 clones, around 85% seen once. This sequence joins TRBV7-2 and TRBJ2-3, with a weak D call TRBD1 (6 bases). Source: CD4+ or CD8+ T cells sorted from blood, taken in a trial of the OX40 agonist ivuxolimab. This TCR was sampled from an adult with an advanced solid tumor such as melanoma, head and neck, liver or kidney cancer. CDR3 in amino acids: CASSSRSGRGYTDTQYF. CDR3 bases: TGTGCCAGCAGCTCGCGTAGTGGCAGGGGTTATACAGATACGCAGTATTTT.